Sequencing of this T cell receptor beta chain was carried out in a study of low-dose radiotherapy and immunotherapy resistance in tumors. Study as a whole: Fractions of 0.5 Gy went to Cohort 1 every 2 weeks, totaling 6.5 Gy. Patients were treated with intravenous nivolumab at 240 mg every two weeks and were also dosed with ipilimumab at 1 mg/kg every six weeks. Cyclophosphamide infusions of 200 mg/m2 came every two weeks, one day before radiation-immunotherapy.

Time point reported: after trial treatment. Specified treatment: LDRT plus nivolumab, ipilimumab, low-dose cyclophosphamide and aspirin (RACIN trial). Alpha- and beta-chain coverage of first-strand cDNA came from TRAV- and TRBV-specific primers. With a constant-region primer and a V-primer adapter, TCRs were subjected to roughly 18 PCR cycles of amplification. MiXCR was run by TCRdb on the reads, yielding one entry per CDR3 protein. The sample carries about 84,000 distinct CDR3 sequences, around 17% recorded once. This CDR3 is built from 12 residues. Trimming stripped 5 bases from V and 8 bases from J, with 13 bases between. Looked up from germline, CDR1 is GTSNPN and CDR2 is SVGIG (reference sequence). This clonotype was counted many times.

The sequences come from PBMCs, collected after low-dose radiotherapy plus immunotherapy. The TCR comes from a male donor with prostate cancer. The V call is TRBV30, the J call TRBJ2-1, with D perhaps TRBD1 (5 bases). The CDR3 DNA follows: TGTGCCTGGGGGGCAGGGTATGATGAGCAGTTCTTC. It specifies CAWGAGYDEQFF.